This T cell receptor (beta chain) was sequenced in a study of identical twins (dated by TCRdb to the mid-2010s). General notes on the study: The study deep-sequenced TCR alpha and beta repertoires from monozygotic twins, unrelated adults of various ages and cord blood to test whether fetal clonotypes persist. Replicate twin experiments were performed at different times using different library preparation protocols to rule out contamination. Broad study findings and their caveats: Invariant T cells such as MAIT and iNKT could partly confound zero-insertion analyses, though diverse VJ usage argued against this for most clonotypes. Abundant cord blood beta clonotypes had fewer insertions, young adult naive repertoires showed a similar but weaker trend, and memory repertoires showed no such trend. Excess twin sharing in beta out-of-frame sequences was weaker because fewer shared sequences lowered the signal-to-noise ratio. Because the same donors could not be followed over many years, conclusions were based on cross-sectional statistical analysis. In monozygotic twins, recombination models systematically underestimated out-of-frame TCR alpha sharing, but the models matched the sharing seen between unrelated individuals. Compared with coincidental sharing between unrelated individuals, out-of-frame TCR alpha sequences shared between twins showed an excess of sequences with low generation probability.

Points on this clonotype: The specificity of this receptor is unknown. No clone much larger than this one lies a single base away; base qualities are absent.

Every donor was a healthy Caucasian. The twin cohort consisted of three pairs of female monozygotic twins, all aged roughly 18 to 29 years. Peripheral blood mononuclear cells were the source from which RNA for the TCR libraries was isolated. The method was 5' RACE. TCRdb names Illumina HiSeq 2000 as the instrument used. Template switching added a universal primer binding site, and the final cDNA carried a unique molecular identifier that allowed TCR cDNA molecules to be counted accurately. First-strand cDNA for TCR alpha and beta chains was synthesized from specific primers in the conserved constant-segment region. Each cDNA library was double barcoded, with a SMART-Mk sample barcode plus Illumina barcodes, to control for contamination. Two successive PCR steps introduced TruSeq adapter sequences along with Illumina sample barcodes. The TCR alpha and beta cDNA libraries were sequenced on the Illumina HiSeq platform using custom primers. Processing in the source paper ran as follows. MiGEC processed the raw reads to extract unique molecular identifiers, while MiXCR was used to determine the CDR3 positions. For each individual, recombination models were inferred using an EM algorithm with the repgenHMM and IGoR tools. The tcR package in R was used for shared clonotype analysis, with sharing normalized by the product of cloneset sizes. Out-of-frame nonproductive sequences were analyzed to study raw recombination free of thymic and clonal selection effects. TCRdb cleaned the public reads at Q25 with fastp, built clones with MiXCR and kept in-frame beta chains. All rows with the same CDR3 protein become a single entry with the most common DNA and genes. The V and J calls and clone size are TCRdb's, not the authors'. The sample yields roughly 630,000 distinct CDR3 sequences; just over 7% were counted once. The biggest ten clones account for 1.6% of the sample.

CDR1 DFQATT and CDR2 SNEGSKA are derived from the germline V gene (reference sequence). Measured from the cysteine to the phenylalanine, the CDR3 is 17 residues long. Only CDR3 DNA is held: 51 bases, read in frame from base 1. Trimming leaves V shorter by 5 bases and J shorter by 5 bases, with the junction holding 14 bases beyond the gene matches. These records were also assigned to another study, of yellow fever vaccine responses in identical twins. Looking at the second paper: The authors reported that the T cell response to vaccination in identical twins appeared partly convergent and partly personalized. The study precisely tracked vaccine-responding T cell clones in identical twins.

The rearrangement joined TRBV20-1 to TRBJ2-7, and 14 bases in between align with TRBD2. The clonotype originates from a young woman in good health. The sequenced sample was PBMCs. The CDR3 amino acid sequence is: CSAYVPRLAGGFNEQYF. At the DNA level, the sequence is TGCAGTGCTTACGTACCCAGACTAGCGGGAGGGTTTAACGAGCAGTACTTC.